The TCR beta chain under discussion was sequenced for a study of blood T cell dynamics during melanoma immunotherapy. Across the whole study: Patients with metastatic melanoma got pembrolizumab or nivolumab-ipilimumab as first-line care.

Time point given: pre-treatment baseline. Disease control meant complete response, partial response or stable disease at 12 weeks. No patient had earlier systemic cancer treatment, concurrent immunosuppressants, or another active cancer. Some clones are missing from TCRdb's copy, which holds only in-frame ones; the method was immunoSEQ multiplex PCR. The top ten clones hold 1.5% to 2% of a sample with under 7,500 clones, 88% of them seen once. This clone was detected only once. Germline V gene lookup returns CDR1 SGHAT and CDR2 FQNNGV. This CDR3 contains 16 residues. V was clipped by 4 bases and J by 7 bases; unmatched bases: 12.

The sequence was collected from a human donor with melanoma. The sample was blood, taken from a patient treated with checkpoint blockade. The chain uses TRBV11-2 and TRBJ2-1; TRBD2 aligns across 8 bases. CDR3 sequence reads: CASSSTPAGGRNEQFF. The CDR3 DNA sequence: TGTGCCAGCAGCTCCACCCCTGCGGGGGGCAGGAATGAGCAGTTCTTC.